Detailed here is one TCR beta chain. This sample is part of a study of shared clonotypes between healthy human individuals. CDR1 and CDR2 (germline): MNHNS, SASEGT. This CDR3 has 16 residues. The V and J ends lost 1 base and 2 bases, in that order; junction bases with no gene match: 6. Profiling relied on immunoSEQ multiplex PCR, and the TCRdb table lists in-frame clones only, not all of them. The sample comprises over a million clones, 95% to 97% of which are singletons, and roughly 1.2% rests with the top ten. This TCR was sampled from a young man in good health. The sample was naive CD4+ T cells sorted from blood. The sample's subset: CD45RA+ positively selected. The chain employs TRBV6-1 and TRBJ1-2; TRBD1 aligns across 8 bases. DNA for the CDR3: TGTGCCAGCAGTGAAGGGCGGGACAGGACCAACTATGGCTACACCTTC. Its protein is CASSEGRDRTNYGYTF.